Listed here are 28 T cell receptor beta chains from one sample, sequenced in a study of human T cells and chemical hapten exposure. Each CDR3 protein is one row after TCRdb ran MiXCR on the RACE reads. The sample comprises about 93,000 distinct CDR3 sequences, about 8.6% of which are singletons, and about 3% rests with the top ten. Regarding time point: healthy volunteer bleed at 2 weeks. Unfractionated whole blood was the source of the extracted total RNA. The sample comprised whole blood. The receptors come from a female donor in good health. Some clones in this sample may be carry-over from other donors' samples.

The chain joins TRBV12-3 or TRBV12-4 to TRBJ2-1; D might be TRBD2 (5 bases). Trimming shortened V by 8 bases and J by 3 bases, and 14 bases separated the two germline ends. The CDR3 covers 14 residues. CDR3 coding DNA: TGTGCCAGCTCTCACGAGGGAGTCTACAATGAGCAGTTCTTC. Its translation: CASSHEGVYNEQFF.

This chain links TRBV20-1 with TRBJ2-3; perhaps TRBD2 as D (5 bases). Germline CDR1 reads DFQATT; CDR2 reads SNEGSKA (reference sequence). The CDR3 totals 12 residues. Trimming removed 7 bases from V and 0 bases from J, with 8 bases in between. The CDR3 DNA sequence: TGCAGTGAAAGCGGAAGCACAGATACGCAGTATTTT. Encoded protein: CSESGSTDTQYF.

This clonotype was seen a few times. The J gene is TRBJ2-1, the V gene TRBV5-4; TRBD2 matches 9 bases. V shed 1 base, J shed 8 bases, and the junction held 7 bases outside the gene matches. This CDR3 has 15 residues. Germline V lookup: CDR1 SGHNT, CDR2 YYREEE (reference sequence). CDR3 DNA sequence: TGTGCCAGCAGCTTGAAGGCGGGAGGGCGGGATGAGCAGTTCTTC. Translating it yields CASSLKAGGRDEQFF.

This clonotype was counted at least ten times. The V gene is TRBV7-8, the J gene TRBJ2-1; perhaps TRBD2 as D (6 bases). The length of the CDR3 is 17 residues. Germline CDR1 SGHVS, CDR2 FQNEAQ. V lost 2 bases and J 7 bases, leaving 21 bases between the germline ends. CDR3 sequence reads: CASSLISTGSTRNEQFF. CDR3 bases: TGTGCCAGCAGCTTAATCTCGACCGGGAGCACCAGGAATGAGCAGTTCTTC.

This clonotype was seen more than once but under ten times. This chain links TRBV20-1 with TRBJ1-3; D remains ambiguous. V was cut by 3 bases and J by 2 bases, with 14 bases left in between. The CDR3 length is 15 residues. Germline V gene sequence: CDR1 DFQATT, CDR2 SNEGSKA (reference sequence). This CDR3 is CSASRSRQTGNTIYF. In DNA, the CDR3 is TGCAGTGCTAGTAGATCACGGCAGACTGGAAACACCATATATTTT.

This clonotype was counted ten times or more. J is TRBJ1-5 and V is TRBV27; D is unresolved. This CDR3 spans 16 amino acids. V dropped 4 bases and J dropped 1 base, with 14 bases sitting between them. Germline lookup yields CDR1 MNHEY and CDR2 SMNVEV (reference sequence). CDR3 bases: TGTGCCAGCAGTTCCAACGCAGGTCGGAGCAATCAGCCCCAGCATTTT. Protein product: CASSSNAGRSNQPQHF.

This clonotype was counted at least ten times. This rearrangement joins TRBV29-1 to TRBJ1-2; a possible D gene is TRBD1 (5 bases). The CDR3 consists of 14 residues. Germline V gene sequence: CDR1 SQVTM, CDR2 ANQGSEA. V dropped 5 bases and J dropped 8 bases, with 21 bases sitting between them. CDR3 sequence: CSVRRDPGIYGYTF. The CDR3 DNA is TGCAGCGTTCGGAGGGACCCAGGGATATACGGCTACACCTTC.

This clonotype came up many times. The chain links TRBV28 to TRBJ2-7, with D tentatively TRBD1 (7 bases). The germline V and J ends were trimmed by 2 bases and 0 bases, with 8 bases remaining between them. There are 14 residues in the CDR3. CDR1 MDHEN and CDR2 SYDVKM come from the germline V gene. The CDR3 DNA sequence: TGTGCCAGCAGTTTACAGGGGGGCTCCTACGAGCAGTACTTC. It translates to CASSLQGGSYEQYF.

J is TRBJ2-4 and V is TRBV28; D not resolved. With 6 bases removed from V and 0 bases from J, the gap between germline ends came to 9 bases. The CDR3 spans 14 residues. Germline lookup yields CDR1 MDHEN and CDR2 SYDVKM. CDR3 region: CASRSDLAKNIQYF. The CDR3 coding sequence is TGTGCCAGCAGAAGCGACCTAGCCAAAAACATTCAGTACTTC. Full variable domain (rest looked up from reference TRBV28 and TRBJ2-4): DVKVTQSSRYLVKRTGEKVFLECVQDMDHENMFWYRQDPGLGLRLIYFSYDVKMKEKGDIPEGYSVSREKKERFSLILESASTNQTSMYLCASRSDLAKNIQYFGAGTRLSVL.

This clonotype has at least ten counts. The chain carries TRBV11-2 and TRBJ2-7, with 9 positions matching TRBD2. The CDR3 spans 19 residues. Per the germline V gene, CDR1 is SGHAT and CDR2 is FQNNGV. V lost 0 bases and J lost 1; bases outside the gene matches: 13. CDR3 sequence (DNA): TGTGCCAGCAGCTTAGATGCGAACCTAGCGGGATACACTTCCTACGAGCAGTACTTC. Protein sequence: CASSLDANLAGYTSYEQYF.

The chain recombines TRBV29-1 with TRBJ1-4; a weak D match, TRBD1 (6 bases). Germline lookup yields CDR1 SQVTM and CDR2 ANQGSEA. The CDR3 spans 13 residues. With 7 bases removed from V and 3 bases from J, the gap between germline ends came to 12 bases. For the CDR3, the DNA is TGCAGCGCCTGGACAGCCTCTAATGAAAAACTGTTTTTT. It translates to CSAWTASNEKLFF.

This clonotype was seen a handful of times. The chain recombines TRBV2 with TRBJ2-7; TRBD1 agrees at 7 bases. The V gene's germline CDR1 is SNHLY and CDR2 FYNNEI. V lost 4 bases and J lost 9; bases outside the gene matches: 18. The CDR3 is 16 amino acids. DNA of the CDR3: TGTGCCAGCAGTGCCCACGGGACAGCCTCTACCATCGGGCAGTACTTC. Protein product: CASSAHGTASTIGQYF.

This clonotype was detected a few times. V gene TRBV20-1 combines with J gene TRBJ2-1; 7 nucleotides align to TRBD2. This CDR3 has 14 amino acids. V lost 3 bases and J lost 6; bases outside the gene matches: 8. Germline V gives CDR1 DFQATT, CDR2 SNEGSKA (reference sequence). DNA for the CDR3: TGCAGTGCTAGCGGCGGGAGAGTATTCAATGAGCAGTTCTTC. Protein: CSASGGRVFNEQFF.

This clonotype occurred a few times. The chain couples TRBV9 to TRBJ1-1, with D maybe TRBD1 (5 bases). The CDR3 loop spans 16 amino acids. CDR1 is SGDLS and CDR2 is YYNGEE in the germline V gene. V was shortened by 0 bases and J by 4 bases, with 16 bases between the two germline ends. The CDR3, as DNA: TGTGCCAGCAGCGTAGCCACCACCGGGGGGTCCACTGAAGCTTTCTTT. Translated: CASSVATTGGSTEAFF.

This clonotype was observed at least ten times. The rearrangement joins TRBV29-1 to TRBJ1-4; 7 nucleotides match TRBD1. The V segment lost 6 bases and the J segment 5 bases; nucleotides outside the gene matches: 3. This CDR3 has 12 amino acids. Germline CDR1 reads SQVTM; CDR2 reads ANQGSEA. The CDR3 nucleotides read TGCAGCGTGGGACAGCGGAATGAAAAACTGTTTTTT. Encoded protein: CSVGQRNEKLFF.

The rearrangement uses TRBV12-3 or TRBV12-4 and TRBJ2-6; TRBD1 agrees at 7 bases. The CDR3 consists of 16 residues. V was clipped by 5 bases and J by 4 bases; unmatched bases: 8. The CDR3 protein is CASSQRTGEGANVLTF. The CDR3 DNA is TGTGCCAGCAGTCAACGAACAGGGGAAGGGGCCAACGTCCTGACTTTC.

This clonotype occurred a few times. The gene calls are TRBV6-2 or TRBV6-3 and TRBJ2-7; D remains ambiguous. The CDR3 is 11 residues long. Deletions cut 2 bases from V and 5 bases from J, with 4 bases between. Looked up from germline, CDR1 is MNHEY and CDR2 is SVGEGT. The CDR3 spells CASSYINEQYF. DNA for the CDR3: TGTGCCAGCAGTTACATCAACGAGCAGTACTTC.

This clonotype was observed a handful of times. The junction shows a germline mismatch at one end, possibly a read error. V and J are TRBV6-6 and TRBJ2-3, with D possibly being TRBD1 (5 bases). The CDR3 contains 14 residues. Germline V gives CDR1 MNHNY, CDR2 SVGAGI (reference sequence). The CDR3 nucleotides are TGTGTCAGCAGTTACGACAGAAACACAGATACGCAGTATTTT. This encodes CVSSYDRNTDTQYF.

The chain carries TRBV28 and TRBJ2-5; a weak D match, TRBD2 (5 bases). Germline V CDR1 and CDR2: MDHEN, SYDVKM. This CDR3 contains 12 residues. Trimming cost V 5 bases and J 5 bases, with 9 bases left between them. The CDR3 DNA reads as TGTGCCAGCAGTATCTGGGAGGAGACCCAGTACTTC. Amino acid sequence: CASSIWEETQYF.

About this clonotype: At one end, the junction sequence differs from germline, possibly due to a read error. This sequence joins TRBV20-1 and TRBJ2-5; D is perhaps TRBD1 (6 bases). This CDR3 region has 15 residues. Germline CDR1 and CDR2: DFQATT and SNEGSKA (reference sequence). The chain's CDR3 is CRARVGTTNQETQYF. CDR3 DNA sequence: TGCAGAGCTAGAGTCGGGACAACAAACCAAGAGACCCAGTACTTC.

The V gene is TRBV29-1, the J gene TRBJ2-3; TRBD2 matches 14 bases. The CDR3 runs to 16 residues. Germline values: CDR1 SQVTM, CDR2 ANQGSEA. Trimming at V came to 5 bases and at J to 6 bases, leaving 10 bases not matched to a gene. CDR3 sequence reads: CSVTGLAGVSLDTQYF. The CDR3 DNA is TGCAGCGTTACGGGACTAGCGGGAGTGAGTTTGGATACGCAGTATTTT.

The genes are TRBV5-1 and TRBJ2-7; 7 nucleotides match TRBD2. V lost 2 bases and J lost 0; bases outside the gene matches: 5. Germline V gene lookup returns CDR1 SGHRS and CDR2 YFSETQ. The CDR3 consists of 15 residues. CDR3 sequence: CASSLQREFSYEQYF. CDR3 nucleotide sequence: TGCGCCAGCAGCTTACAGCGGGAATTCTCCTACGAGCAGTACTTC.

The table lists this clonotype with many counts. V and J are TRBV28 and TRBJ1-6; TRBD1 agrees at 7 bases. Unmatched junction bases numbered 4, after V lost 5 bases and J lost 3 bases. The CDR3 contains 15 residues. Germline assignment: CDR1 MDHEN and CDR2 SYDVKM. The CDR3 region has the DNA TGTGCCAGCAGTCGGGACAGCTTCTATAATTCACCCCTCCACTTT. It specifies CASSRDSFYNSPLHF.

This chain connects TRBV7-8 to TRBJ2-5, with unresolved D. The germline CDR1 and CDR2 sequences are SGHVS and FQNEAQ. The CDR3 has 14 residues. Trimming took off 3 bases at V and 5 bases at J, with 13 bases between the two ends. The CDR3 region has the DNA TGTGCCAGCAGCTTTTTAGGTTTCGGGGAGACCCAGTACTTC. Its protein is CASSFLGFGETQYF.

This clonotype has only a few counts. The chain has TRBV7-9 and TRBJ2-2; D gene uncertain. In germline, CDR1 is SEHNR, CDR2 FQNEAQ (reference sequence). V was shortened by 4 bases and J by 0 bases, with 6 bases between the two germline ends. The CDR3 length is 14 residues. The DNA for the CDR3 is TGTGCCAGCAGCTCAAATTCGAACACCGGGGAGCTGTTTTTT. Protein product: CASSSNSNTGELFF.

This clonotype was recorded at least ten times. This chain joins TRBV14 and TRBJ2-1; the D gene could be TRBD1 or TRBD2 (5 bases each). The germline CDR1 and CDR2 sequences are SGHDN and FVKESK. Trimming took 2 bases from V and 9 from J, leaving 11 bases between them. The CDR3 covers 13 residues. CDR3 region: CASSQLLGTEQFF. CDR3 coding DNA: TGTGCCAGCAGCCAACTACTAGGGACTGAGCAGTTCTTC.

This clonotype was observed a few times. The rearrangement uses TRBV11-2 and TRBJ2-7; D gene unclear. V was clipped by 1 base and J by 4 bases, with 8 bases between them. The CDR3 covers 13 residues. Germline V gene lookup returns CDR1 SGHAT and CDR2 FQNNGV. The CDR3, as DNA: TGTGCCAGCAGCTTAGCGGGCGCTTACGAGCAGTACTTC. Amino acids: CASSLAGAYEQYF.

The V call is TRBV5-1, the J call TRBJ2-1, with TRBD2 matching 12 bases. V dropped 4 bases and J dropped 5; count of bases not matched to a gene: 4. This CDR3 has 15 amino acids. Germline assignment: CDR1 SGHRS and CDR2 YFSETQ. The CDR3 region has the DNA TGCGCCAGCAGCCCCAGACTAGCGGGGGACAATGAGCAGTTCTTC. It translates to CASSPRLAGDNEQFF.